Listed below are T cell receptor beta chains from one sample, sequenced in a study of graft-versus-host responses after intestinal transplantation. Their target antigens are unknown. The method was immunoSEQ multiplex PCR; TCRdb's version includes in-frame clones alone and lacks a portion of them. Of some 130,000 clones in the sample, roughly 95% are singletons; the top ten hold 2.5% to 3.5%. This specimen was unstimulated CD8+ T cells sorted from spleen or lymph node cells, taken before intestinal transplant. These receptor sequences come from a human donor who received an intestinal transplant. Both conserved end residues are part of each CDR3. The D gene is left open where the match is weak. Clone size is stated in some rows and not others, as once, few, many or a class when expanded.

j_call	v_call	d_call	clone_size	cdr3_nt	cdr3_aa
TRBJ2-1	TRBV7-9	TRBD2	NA	TGTGCCAGCAGGGGACTAGTGGATGAGCAGTTCTTC	CASRGLVDEQFF
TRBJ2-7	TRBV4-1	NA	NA	TGCGCCAGCAGCCAAGTCTCAGGATCCTACGAGCAGTACTTC	CASSQVSGSYEQYF
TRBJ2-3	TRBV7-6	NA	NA	TGTGCCAGCAGCCTACGGGACTCCCACCGCACAGATACGCAGTATTTT	CASSLRDSHRTDTQYF
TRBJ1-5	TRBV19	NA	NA	TGTGCCATTTCAGGTAGCAATCAGCCCCAGCATTTT	CAISGSNQPQHF
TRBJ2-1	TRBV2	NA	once	TGTGCCAGCAGTGAAAGTGGGGGACACAATGAGCAGTTCTTC	CASSESGGHNEQFF
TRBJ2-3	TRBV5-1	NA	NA	TGCGCCAGCAGCTTGGTTTCGGGGACAGATACGCAGTATTTT	CASSLVSGTDTQYF
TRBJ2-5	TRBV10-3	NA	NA	TGTGCCATCAGTGGAATCCCGTGGACCCAAGAGACCCAGTACTTC	CAISGIPWTQETQYF
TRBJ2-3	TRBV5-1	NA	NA	TGCGCCAGCAGGATTGAGCTCGATACGCAGTATTTT	CASRIELDTQYF
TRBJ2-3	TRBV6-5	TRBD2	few	TGTGCCAGTTCTAGCGGGACATCTACAGATACGCAGTATTTT	CASSSGTSTDTQYF
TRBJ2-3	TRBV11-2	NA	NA	TGTGCCAGCAGCTTAGACTACGTTAGCACAGATACGCAGTATTTT	CASSLDYVSTDTQYF
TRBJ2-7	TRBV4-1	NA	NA	TGCGCCAGCAGCGAAGTGGGTGGGAGTTCGTACTACGAGCAGTACTTC	CASSEVGGSSYYEQYF
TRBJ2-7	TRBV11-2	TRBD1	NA	TGTGCCAGCAGCCTAGGGACAGGGGGCTACGAGCAGTACTTC	CASSLGTGGYEQYF
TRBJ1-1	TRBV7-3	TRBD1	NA	TGTGCCAGCAGCCCCAGGGGGGGGAACACTGAAGCTTTCTTT	CASSPRGGNTEAFF
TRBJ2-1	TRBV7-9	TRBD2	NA	TGTGCCAGCAGCTTAGCACTAGCGGGCGGGTTAGACAATGAGCAGTTCTTC	CASSLALAGGLDNEQFF
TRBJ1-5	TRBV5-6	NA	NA	TGTGCCAGCAGCGTGTTTTTGAGCAATCAGCCCCAGCATTTT	CASSVFLSNQPQHF
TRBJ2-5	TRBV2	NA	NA	TGTGCCAGCAGGGCCCAGGGCTCAGGGGAGACCCAGTACTTC	CASRAQGSGETQYF
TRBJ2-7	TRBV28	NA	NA	TGTGCCAGCAGCCTCCCGGGAGGGGGCCGCGAGCAGTACTTC	CASSLPGGGREQYF
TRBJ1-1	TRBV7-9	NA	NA	TGTGCCAGCGTCGTTGTAGGGATGAACACTGAAGCTTTCTTT	CASVVVGMNTEAFF
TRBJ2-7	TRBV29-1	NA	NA	TGCAGCGTTGAGGGTTACTCTAGCTCCTACGAGCAGTACTTC	CSVEGYSSSYEQYF
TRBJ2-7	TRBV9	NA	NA	TGTGCCAGCAGCCCCCATCCCTACGAGCAGTACTTC	CASSPHPYEQYF
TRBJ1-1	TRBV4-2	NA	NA	TGTGCCAGCAGCCTTGGAGCGGGGAACACTGAAGCTTTCTTT	CASSLGAGNTEAFF
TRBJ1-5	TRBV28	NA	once	TGTGCCAGCAGTTTCCAACATGGGGGATATAGCAATCAGCCCCAGCATTTT	CASSFQHGGYSNQPQHF
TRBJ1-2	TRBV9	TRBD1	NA	TGTGCCAGCAGCGCAGGGGGGGAGTCTAACTATGGCTACACCTTC	CASSAGGESNYGYTF
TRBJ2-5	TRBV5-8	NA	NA	TGTGCCAGCAAACTGGGGTACCAAGAGACCCAGTACTTC	CASKLGYQETQYF
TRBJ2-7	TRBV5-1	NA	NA	TGCGCCAGCAGCTTAGGAAATACTTACGAGCAGTACTTC	CASSLGNTYEQYF
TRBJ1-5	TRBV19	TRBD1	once	TGTGCCAGTAGTAGATTCGCCGGGACAGACAATCAGCCCCAGCATTTT	CASSRFAGTDNQPQHF
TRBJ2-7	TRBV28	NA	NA	TGTGCCAGCACGTCTCCGGGACGGCTCTCCTACGAGCAGTACTTC	CASTSPGRLSYEQYF
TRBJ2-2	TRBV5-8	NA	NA	TGTGCCAGCAGCTTCCTGACCGGGGAGCTGTTTTTT	CASSFLTGELFF
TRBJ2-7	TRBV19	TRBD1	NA	TGTGCCAGTAGTTCGGCGCAGGGGGCTTCCTACGAGCAGTACTTC	CASSSAQGASYEQYF
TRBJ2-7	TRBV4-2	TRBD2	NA	TGTGCCAGCAGCTCGGGACTAGCGGGAGCAGTCGAGCAGTACTTC	CASSSGLAGAVEQYF
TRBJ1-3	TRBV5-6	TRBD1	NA	TGTGCCAGCAGCAGCGGGACAGCCTCTGGAAACACCATATATTTT	CASSSGTASGNTIYF
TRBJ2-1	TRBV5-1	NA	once	TGCGCCAGCGGCGACGCAGGGGTCTCCTACAATGAGCAGTTCTTC	CASGDAGVSYNEQFF
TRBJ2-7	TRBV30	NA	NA	TGTGCCTGGAGTATCGACGAGCAGTACTTC	CAWSIDEQYF
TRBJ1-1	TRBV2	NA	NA	TGTGCCTTTCTTGGGATCACTGAAGCTTTCTTT	CAFLGITEAFF
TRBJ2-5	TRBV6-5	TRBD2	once	TGTGCCAGCAGTTATGGACTAGCTGAAGAGACCCAGTACTTC	CASSYGLAEETQYF
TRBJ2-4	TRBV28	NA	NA	TGTGCCAGCAGCCTCGGACAGAGCCAGTACTTC	CASSLGQSQYF
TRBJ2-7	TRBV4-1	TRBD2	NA	TGCGCCAGCAGCCTGGGGGACGTAGCGGGACGCGAGCAGTACTTC	CASSLGDVAGREQYF
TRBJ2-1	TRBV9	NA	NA	TGTGCCAGCAGCTTAGGGGTGATCAATGAGCAGTTCTTC	CASSLGVINEQFF
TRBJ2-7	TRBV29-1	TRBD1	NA	TGCAGCGTTGTCGGGACAGAGCGTTACGAGCAGTACTTC	CSVVGTERYEQYF
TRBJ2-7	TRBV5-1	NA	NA	TGCGCCAGCAGCACAGACTCCGGGACATCCCGATACGAGCAGTACTTC	CASSTDSGTSRYEQYF
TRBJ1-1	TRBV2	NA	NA	TGTGCCAGCAGTCTATCGGACGTTGAAGCTTTCTTT	CASSLSDVEAFF
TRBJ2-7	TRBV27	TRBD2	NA	TGTGCCAGCACCCACCTCGTTGCAGGGACTAGCGTAAAAGGCTCCTACGAGCAGTACTTC	CASTHLVAGTSVKGSYEQYF
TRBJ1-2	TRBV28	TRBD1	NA	TGTGCCAGCAGTTTATTGGGCAGGGGGCTATGGTATGGCTACACCTTC	CASSLLGRGLWYGYTF
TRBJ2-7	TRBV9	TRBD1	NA	TGTGCCAGCAGCGCACCAGCAGGGGGCGGCGAGCAGTACTTC	CASSAPAGGGEQYF
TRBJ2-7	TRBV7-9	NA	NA	TGTGCCAGCAGCTTTACACCAGACTACGAGCAGTACTTC	CASSFTPDYEQYF
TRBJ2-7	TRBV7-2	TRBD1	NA	TGTGCCAGCAGCTTGAAAACTCCGGGACAGGATTTCTCCTACGAGCAGTACTTC	CASSLKTPGQDFSYEQYF
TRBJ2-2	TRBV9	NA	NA	TGTGCCAGCAGCGTAGTGGCTCATAGGTTCGGCGGGGAGCTGTTTTTT	CASSVVAHRFGGELFF
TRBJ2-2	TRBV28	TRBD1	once	TGTGCCAGCAGTTTTGGGCAGGGGGCTGACACCGGGGAGCTGTTTTTT	CASSFGQGADTGELFF
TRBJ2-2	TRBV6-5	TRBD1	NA	TGTGCCAGCAGTTACCGGTACAGGGGGCCATCCGGGGAGCTGTTTTTT	CASSYRYRGPSGELFF
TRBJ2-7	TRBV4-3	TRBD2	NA	TGCGCCAGCAGCCAAGGGAGGGGACTAGCGGGAGAACGGCAGTACTTC	CASSQGRGLAGERQYF
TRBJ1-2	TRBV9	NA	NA	TGTGCCAGCAGCGTAGTACGCTATGGCTACACCTTC	CASSVVRYGYTF
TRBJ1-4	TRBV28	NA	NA	TGTGCCAGCAGTTACCTACGGGACAATGAGTATGAAAAACTGTTTTTT	CASSYLRDNEYEKLFF
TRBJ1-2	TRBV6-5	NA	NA	TGTGCCAGCAGTTACACCCCAGGGCAGGGGTATAATGGCTACACCTTC	CASSYTPGQGYNGYTF
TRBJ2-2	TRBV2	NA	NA	TGTGCCGCCAGGGACTCAGCGGAGCTGTTTTTT	CAARDSAELFF